This T cell receptor beta chain emerged from a study of B cell selection in AIRE deficiency (dated by TCRdb to about 2019). Broadly, across the study: TCRbeta repertoires of sorted blood CD4+ conventional T cells and regulatory T cells were compared between AIRE-deficient patients and healthy controls. The TCR-sequenced cohort comprised roughly five AIRE-deficient APECED patients and roughly five healthy control donors. What the authors observed across the whole study: About 30% of Treg TCRbeta sequences shared among healthy donors appeared in patient Tconv cells, suggesting diversion of Treg-biased clones into the Tconv compartment. Shorter CDR3s were found in shared Treg sequences, reflecting a bias toward rearrangements containing few non-templated nucleotide insertions. Among approximately 3,500 shared Treg TCRbeta sequences, over 25% were shared exclusively by healthy donors and 9.3% exclusively by patients, which suggests that Treg selection is less efficient in the absence of AIRE. Sequencing covered only TCRbeta chains, and around 40% of shared healthy-donor Treg sequences were also present in healthy Tconv, possibly due to differing TCRalpha chains. In terms of TCRBV gene usage, CDR3 length and TCR diversity, Tconv and Treg cells from AIRE-deficient patients looked similar to Tconv and Treg cells from healthy donors.

The immunoSEQ platform was used to sequence the TCRbeta chain. In the source study's methods: Around 100,000 distinct in-frame TCRbeta sequences from patients and around 1.3x10^5 from healthy donors were obtained from pooled conventional T cell repertoires. Treg TCRbeta sequences found in two or more individuals were defined as public, and these public Treg TCRbeta sequences were then searched for in Tconv repertoires. Differences between groups were assessed using Mann-Whitney U tests with Bonferroni-Dunn correction in GraphPad Prism 7.03. TCRdb limited this immuneACCESS table to in-frame rearrangements with V and J called. A share of clones is missing; checked studies link under half to unresolved V genes, and the rest is unexplained. That table is the source of V, J and clone size, and D and trimming were worked out from the DNA. This sample comprises tens of thousands of clones, roughly 96% of them detected only once. 0.15% to 0.2% of the sample goes to the ten largest clones.

For sorting, conventional CD4 T cells were defined as CD4+CD127+ cells. Control samples were obtained from healthy donors who were not related to the patients. A FACSAria flow cytometer was used to sort the Tconv and Treg cells intended for TCRbeta sequencing. Sorted cells were collected into 5-ml round-bottom polystyrene tubes, and dry cell pellets were frozen at -80°C before sequencing. The CDR1 and CDR2 encoded by the germline V gene are SNHLY and FYNNEI. Trimming at the junction amounts to 4 bases on V and 5 bases on J, and the germline ends lie 8 bases apart. From cysteine to phenylalanine, the CDR3 is 12 amino acids long. Just the 36-base CDR3 DNA is kept, in frame starting at base 1. On this clone: Its antigen specificity is not known. Base quality data are lacking; no much larger clone is found one base away.

The rearrangement combines TRBV2 with TRBJ2-5, with the D gene too uncertain to name. The origin of this receptor is a human donor in good health. Sequenced sample: CD4+CD127+ conventional T cells sorted from PBMCs. Read as DNA, the sequence is TGTGCCAGCAGTGGGAGCATGGAGACCCAGTACTTC. This yields the protein CASSGSMETQYF.